Given below is one TCR beta chain in context. The data were produced by immunoSEQ multiplex PCR, yet TCRdb's version contains in-frame clones alone and is incomplete. The sample lists some 94,000 clones; 86% were seen once. This CDR3 region has 14 residues. The trim removed 7 bases at V and 6 bases at J, leaving 9 bases unmatched. Germline CDR1 reads MDHEN; CDR2 reads SYDVKM. The data belong to a study of control samples from healthy donors and cancer patients. This TCR derives from a woman aged 45-65 years in good health. The chain joins TRBV28 to TRBJ1-5; 7 bases line up with TRBD1. The sample was blood. The CDR3 DNA is TGTGCCAGCATCCAAACAGGGGTGGCTCAGCCCCAGCATTTT. Its protein product is CASIQTGVAQPQHF.